This entry concerns a single T cell receptor (beta chain). The data stem from a study of T cell changes during pregnancy in multiple sclerosis. TCRdb's copy holds only in-frame clones and misses some; the assay was immunoSEQ multiplex PCR. The data contain some 61,000 clones, less than 95% of them seen just once; the ten biggest clones take up over 0.65%. The germline gives CDR1 MNHEY, CDR2 SVGAGI. The CDR3 extends over 14 amino acids. The V and J ends lost 7 bases and 8 bases respectively, with 20 bases between them. The chain links TRBV6-5 to TRBJ1-2, with D unresolved. Here the sequenced sample was peripheral blood, taken in the second trimester of pregnancy. The source is a female donor with multiple sclerosis, enrolled in a pregnancy study. CDR3 sequence: CASTARKGHGGYTF. The CDR3 region has the DNA TGTGCCAGCACCGCGCGGAAAGGCCATGGGGGCTACACCTTC.